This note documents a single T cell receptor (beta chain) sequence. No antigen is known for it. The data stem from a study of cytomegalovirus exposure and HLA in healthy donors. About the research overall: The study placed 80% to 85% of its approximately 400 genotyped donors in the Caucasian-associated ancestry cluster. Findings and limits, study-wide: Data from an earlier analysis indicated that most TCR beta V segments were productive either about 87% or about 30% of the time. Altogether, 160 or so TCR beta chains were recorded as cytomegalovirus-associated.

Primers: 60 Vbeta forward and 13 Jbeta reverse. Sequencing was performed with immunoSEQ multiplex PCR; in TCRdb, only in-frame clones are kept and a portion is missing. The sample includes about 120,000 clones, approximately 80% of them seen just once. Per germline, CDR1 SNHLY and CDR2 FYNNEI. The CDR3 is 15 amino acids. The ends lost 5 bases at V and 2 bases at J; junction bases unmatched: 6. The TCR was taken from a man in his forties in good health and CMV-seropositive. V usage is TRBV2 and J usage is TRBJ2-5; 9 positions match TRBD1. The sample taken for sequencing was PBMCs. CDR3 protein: CASSQQGALQETQYF. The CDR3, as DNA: TGTGCCAGCAGTCAACAGGGGGCCTTGCAAGAGACCCAGTACTTC. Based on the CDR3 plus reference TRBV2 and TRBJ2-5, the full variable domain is EPEVTQTPSHQVTQMGQEVILRCVPISNHLYFYWYRQILGQKVEFLVSFYNNEISEKSEIFDDQFSVERPDGSNFTLKIRSTKLEDSAMYFCASSQQGALQETQYFGPGTRLLVL.